One and the same sample provided the 26 T cell receptor beta chains below, sequenced in a study of monozygotic twins with inflammatory bowel disease. TCRdb reprocessed the 5' RACE reads, with one entry per CDR3 protein and no DNA. The table lists 200,000 to 250,000 distinct CDR3 sequences, with roughly 8% in the top ten. Sequenced: blood. These receptors all stem from a human donor with ulcerative colitis or Crohn's disease, or a healthy co-twin of an affected twin (not recorded which).

The genes are TRBV18 and TRBJ1-5. This CDR3 has 13 residues. Germline assignment: CDR1 KGHSH and CDR2 LQKENI. CDR3 sequence reads: CASSPGVNQPQHF.

The V gene is TRBV6-1, the J gene TRBJ1-5; the D gene TCRdb calls, TRBD1, cannot be checked with no DNA. Germline CDR1 reads MNHNS; CDR2 reads SASEGT. The CDR3 is 14 amino acids. CDR3 sequence reads: CASTGQGHNQPQHF.

This rearrangement joins TRBV20-1 to TRBJ2-1; there is no DNA to check the TCRdb D call of TRBD1. CDR1 and CDR2 from the germline V gene are DFQATT and SNEGSKA (reference sequence). The CDR3 length is 15 residues. CDR3 residues: CSANSGTGSYNEQFF.

The chain links TRBV12-3 or TRBV12-4 to TRBJ1-5; absent DNA, TCRdb's TRBD1 call cannot be checked. This CDR3 comprises 15 residues. This chain's CDR3 is CASRTGPGGNQPQHF.

The rearrangement joins TRBV5-1 to TRBJ2-3; the D gene TCRdb calls, TRBD2, cannot be checked with no DNA. Germline V gene sequence: CDR1 SGHRS, CDR2 YFSETQ. The CDR3 spans 16 residues. CDR3 sequence reads: CASSLVPQGAADTQYF.

The chain joins TRBV5-4 to TRBJ2-2; absent DNA, TCRdb's TRBD2 call cannot be checked. There are 16 residues in the CDR3. Germline CDR1 reads SGHNT; CDR2 reads YYREEE (reference sequence). The CDR3 sequence is CASSFGLAGDTGELFF. The whole variable domain, remainder taken from reference TRBV5-4 and TRBJ2-2, is ETGVTQSPTHLIKTRGQQVTLRCSSQSGHNTVSWYQQALGQGPQFIFQYYREEENGRGNFPPRFSGLQFPNYSSELNVNALELDDSALYLCASSFGLAGDTGELFFGEGSRLTVL.

This chain joins TRBV6-5 and TRBJ1-2. The CDR3 is 17 amino acids. Germline V gene lookup returns CDR1 MNHEY and CDR2 SVGAGI. The CDR3: CASSYSTGLAGIGGYTF.

V usage is TRBV5-6 and J usage is TRBJ2-3; TCRdb returns TRBD1, unconfirmable since there is no DNA. The CDR3 consists of 15 residues. Germline V gene sequence: CDR1 SGHDT, CDR2 YYEEEE. This chain's CDR3 is CASSLTGSPVDTQYF. The full variable domain, rest sourced from reference TRBV5-6 and TRBJ2-3, is DAGVTQSPTHLIKTRGQQVTLRCSPKSGHDTVSWYQQALGQGPQFIFQYYEEEERQRGNFPDRFSGHQFPNYSSELNVNALLLGDSALYLCASSLTGSPVDTQYFGPGTRLTVL.

The V gene is TRBV28, the J gene TRBJ1-2. The germline CDR1 and CDR2 sequences are MDHEN and SYDVKM. This CDR3 contains 12 residues. CDR3 loop: CASTKGPPGYTF.

V and J are TRBV29-1 and TRBJ2-1; TCRdb calls TRBD2, which cannot be checked without DNA. The length of the CDR3 is 14 residues. The germline V gene encodes CDR1 SQVTM and CDR2 ANQGSEA. The CDR3 region is CSVPLAALYNEQFF.

The rearrangement links TRBV6-1 to TRBJ1-1. CDR3 length equals 14 residues. The germline CDR1 and CDR2 sequences are MNHNS and SASEGT. The CDR3 region is CASTLGGVDGEAFF.

The chain couples TRBV24-1 to TRBJ2-7. The CDR3 contains 14 residues. CDR1 is KGHDR and CDR2 is SFDVKD in the germline V gene. CDR3 region: CATSDASGRYEQYF.

V is TRBV11-2 and J is TRBJ2-2; TCRdb reports TRBD2, a call that lacks DNA to check it against. The CDR3 runs 17 residues. From germline, CDR1 is SGHAT and CDR2 FQNNGV. CDR3 sequence: CASSLDSGGPNTGELFF. Filled out from reference TRBV11-2 and TRBJ2-2, the complete variable domain reads EAGVAQSPRYKIIEKRQSVAFWCNPISGHATLYWYQQILGQGPKLLIQFQNNGVVDDSQLPKDRFSAERLKGVDSTLKIQPAKLEDSAVYLCASSLDSGGPNTGELFFGEGSRLTVL.

J is TRBJ2-5 and V is TRBV5-1; the TCRdb call, TRBD1, lacks DNA for checking. Germline V gene sequence: CDR1 SGHRS, CDR2 YFSETQ. The CDR3 covers 14 residues. The CDR3 sequence is CASSSGQGTETQYF.

The chain combines TRBV9 with TRBJ2-6; checking the TCRdb D call of TRBD1 is not possible without DNA. The CDR3 contains 17 residues. Germline loops: CDR1 SGDLS, CDR2 YYNGEE. The CDR3 reads CASSETGPATGANVLTF.

The V call is TRBV10-3, the J call TRBJ2-3; TCRdb's D gene call, TRBD1, goes unchecked for lack of DNA. The germline V gene has CDR1 ENHRY and CDR2 SYGVKD. The CDR3 extends over 17 amino acids. CDR3 in amino acids: CAISGQLGTDWWDTQYF.

The chain is built from TRBV7-2 and TRBJ1-1; TCRdb designates TRBD1, a call that cannot be tested without DNA. From germline, CDR1 is SGHTA and CDR2 FQGNSA. This CDR3 spans 13 amino acids. The CDR3 reads CASSFSGVGGSFF.

V is TRBV19 and J is TRBJ2-3; absent DNA, TCRdb's TRBD1 call cannot be checked. The CDR3 is made up of 14 amino acids. The V gene's germline CDR1 is LNHDA and CDR2 SQIVND (reference sequence). CDR3 in amino acids: CASSIQGPTDTQYF.

The chain couples TRBV29-1 to TRBJ2-1; TCRdb's D gene call, TRBD2, goes unchecked for lack of DNA. Germline V gene data show CDR1 as SQVTM and CDR2 as ANQGSEA. There are 16 residues in the CDR3. CDR3 region: CSVERIAGGITYEQFF.

CDR3 amino acids: CASSDDRGDYTF. The chain combines TRBV6-4 with TRBJ1-2; TCRdb returns TRBD1, unconfirmable since there is no DNA. CDR1 and CDR2 (germline): MRHNA, SNTAGT. The CDR3 contains 12 residues.

The chain carries TRBV7-3 and TRBJ2-5; TCRdb indicates TRBD1, and absent DNA this call remains unverified. This CDR3 has 14 amino acids. Germline V gives CDR1 SGHTA, CDR2 FQGTGA. This chain's CDR3 is CASSPFGTEETQYF.

V and J are TRBV7-2 and TRBJ1-4; TCRdb names TRBD1, which stays unverified in the absence of DNA. Per germline, CDR1 SGHTA and CDR2 FQGNSA. This CDR3 contains 15 residues. The CDR3 reads CASSLRGATNGKLFF.

J is TRBJ1-4 and V is TRBV20-1. The CDR3 is 13 residues long. Germline V CDR1 and CDR2: DFQATT, SNEGSKA (reference sequence). The CDR3 loop is CSASSIYNEKLFF.

The rearrangement joins TRBV19 to TRBJ2-1; TCRdb's D call, TRBD2, is unchecked because there is no DNA. CDR3 length: 15 amino acids. Per germline, CDR1 LNHDA and CDR2 SQIVND (reference sequence). CDR3 protein: CASTTNLGLDNEQFF.

The V and J genes are TRBV14 and TRBJ1-1. CDR1 is SGHDN and CDR2 is FVKESK in the germline V gene. This CDR3 is built from 16 residues. CDR3 sequence reads: CASSQDIGRVNTEAFF.

V is TRBV6-5 and J is TRBJ2-1; TCRdb's D call of TRBD1 is untestable without DNA. The length of the CDR3 is 13 residues. Per the germline V gene, CDR1 is MNHEY and CDR2 is SVGAGI. CDR3 amino acids: CASSYGGTNEQFF.